This T cell receptor (beta chain) came from a study of blood T cell repertoires in COVID-19 (dated by TCRdb to 2020 to 2022). With regard to the full study: Samples from collaborators originated in the United States, Italy and Spain and spanned both the acute and convalescent phases of COVID-19. The prospective study material was composed of cDNA or gDNA derived from T cells, B-cell-depleted T cells, or PBMCs. The dataset comprised deeply sampled blood TCRbeta repertoires from subjects exposed to, actively infected with, or recovered from COVID-19. A freely available public database, intended as a resource for researchers studying the immune response to SARS-CoV-2, is where the repertoires were released. Samples came from the ongoing ImmuneRACE study (first 160 participants) plus 1,254 subjects from 6 global collaborators. A de-identified subject ID, COVID-19 status, age in years and sex were almost always included in the sample metadata. Where available, HLA class I and class II types were taken from metadata supplied by the sample provider and were not determined by assay-based typing.

Whole blood was collected in K2EDTA tubes by collaborating institutions according to the institutions' own protocols. For TCRbeta analysis, collaborator samples were shipped as frozen whole blood, as isolated PBMCs, or as DNA extracted from either sample type. The germline V end is reduced by 2 bases and the J end by 2 bases; junction bases left unmatched: 5. The CDR3 runs 15 residues from the cysteine to the phenylalanine. The DNA shown is the 45-base CDR3, in frame from base 1. The germline V gene encodes CDR1 MDHEN and CDR2 SYDVKM. TCRbeta CDR3 regions were amplified from genomic DNA by means of the immunoSEQ Assay, a bias-controlled multiplex PCR. Turning to the authors' computational methods: The number of nucleated cells in each sample was estimated from the amplification of reference gene primers within the assay. To quantify the absolute abundance of each unique TCRbeta CDR3 rearrangement, sequence reads were collapsed and filtered. For each sample, productive Simpson clonality was calculated as the square root of Simpson's diversity index over productive rearrangements. In TCRdb, the immuneACCESS table is reduced to in-frame sequences with V and J assigned. These tables do not hold every clone; where another copy was compared, an unresolved V gene accounts for under half, and the others remain unexplained. The D gene and trimming were derived from the DNA, and the V and J assignments and clone size from that table. The sample table records roughly 15,000 clones; approximately 90% of these occur just once. The top ten constitute around 17% of the sample.

In its sample, this clone was seen once. Its recognized antigen is unknown. Within one base of it there is no much larger clone, and no base qualities were kept. Results and caveats for the whole study, not just this receptor: How much clinical and demographic metadata was included differed by source and by participant, and the metadata was provided uncurated.

Sequences were obtained from peripheral blood. The V and J genes are TRBV28 and TRBJ1-2; TRBD1 lines up with 7 middle nucleotides. The receptor's source is a man between 50 and 59 years old with active COVID-19. Read as DNA, the sequence is TGTGCCAGCAGTTTAGGATCGACAGGGAACTATGGCTACACCTTC. Its translation is CASSLGSTGNYGYTF.